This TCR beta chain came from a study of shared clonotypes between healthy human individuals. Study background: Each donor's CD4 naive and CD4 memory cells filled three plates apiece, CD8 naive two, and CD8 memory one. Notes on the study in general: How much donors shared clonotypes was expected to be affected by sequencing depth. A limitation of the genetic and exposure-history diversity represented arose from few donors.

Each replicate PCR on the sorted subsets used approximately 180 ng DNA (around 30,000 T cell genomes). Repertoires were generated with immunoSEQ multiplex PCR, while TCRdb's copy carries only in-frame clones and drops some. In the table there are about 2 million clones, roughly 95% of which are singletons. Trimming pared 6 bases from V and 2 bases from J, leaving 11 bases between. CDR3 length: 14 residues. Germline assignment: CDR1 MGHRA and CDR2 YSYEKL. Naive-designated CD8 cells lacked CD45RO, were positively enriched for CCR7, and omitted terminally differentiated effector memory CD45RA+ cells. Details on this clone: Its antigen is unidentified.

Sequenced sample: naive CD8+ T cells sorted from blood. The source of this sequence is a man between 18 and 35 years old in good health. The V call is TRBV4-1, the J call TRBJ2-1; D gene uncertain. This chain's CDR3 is CASSEPPPYNEQFF. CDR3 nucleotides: TGCGCCAGCAGTGAGCCCCCGCCCTACAATGAGCAGTTCTTC.